This entry lists 15 T cell receptor beta chains sequenced from one sample in a study of shared clonotypes between healthy human individuals. Data came from immunoSEQ multiplex PCR; TCRdb stores just in-frame clones and leaves some out. The sample records millions of clones, more than 90% being singletons. The sample taken for sequencing was naive CD4+ T cells sorted from blood. Subset reported: CD45RA+ positively selected. The origin of the receptors is a man aged 18 to 30 in good health.

The rearrangement links TRBV4-1 to TRBJ1-5, with D possibly TRBD1 on 6 matching bases. With 4 bases removed from V and 7 bases from J, the gap between germline ends came to 14 bases. Germline CDR1 is MGHRA and CDR2 is YSYEKL. The CDR3 consists of 14 residues. CDR3 residues: CASSLQGSEQPQHF. In nucleotides, the CDR3 is TGCGCCAGCAGCCTTCAGGGGTCTGAACAGCCCCAGCATTTT.

The rearrangement joins TRBV7-9 to TRBJ2-2; tentative D call: TRBD1 (7 bases). The CDR3 is made up of 15 amino acids. CDR1 SEHNR and CDR2 FQNEAQ come from the germline V gene (reference sequence). Trimming removed 5 bases at V and 4 bases at J, with 14 bases between. The chain's CDR3 is CASSPRDSFTGELFF. DNA for the CDR3: TGTGCCAGCAGCCCGCGGGACAGTTTCACCGGGGAGCTGTTTTTT.

The genes are TRBV6-5 and TRBJ2-4, with D perhaps TRBD2 (6 bases). The CDR3 is 14 residues long. Trimming removed 7 bases at V and 8 bases at J, with 18 bases between. Germline V gives CDR1 MNHEY, CDR2 SVGAGI. The CDR3 DNA reads as TGTGCCAGCACCCTTCCCGGGAGTCAGGACATTCAGTACTTC. Protein product: CASTLPGSQDIQYF.

The chain links TRBV27 to TRBJ1-6, with D hard to call. Trimming took 6 bases from V and 2 from J, leaving 11 bases between them. The CDR3 is 15 residues long. The germline CDR1 and CDR2 sequences are MNHEY and SMNVEV (reference sequence). The CDR3 here is CASSPTGTYNSPLHF. The DNA of the CDR3 is TGTGCCAGCAGCCCCACCGGGACCTATAATTCACCCCTCCACTTT.

The table lists this clone with a count of one. In DNA form, the CDR3 reads TGTGCCAGCAGCCTAAACAGCCAGGGGGCGAGGGAGACCCAGTACTTC. It yields the protein CASSLNSQGARETQYF. This chain uses TRBV7-8 with TRBJ2-5; TRBD1 agrees at 8 bases. The V and J ends lost 5 bases and 5 bases, in that order; junction bases with no gene match: 13. Germline CDR1 reads SGHVS; CDR2 reads FQNEAQ. The CDR3 is 16 amino acids.

This chain joins TRBV5-4 and TRBJ1-4; tentatively, D is TRBD1 (5 bases). CDR3 length equals 15 residues. The V and J ends lost 0 bases and 7 bases respectively, with 13 bases between them. Germline-derived CDR1 and CDR2 are SGHNT and YYREEE (reference sequence). CDR3 sequence (DNA): TGTGCCAGCAGCTTGGTGTTGGGGGGAACTGAAAAACTGTTTTTT. It encodes CASSLVLGGTEKLFF.

The V call is TRBV9, the J call TRBJ2-7; 10 bases fit TRBD2. Trimming took 4 bases from V and 5 from J; bases not matched to a gene: 6. CDR1 SGDLS and CDR2 YYNGEE come from the germline V gene. This CDR3 region has 14 residues. CDR3 bases: TGTGCCAGCAGCCCACGGACTAGCGGTCACGAGCAGTACTTC. It translates to CASSPRTSGHEQYF.

This clone was seen once. The V gene is TRBV6-5, the J gene TRBJ1-2; D might be TRBD1 (6 bases). The CDR3 contains 12 residues. V lost 5 bases and J 6 bases, leaving 10 bases between the germline ends. The germline CDR1 and CDR2 sequences are MNHEY and SVGAGI. The CDR3 loop is CASSAGGHGYTF. In DNA form, the CDR3 reads TGTGCCAGCAGTGCCGGGGGCCATGGCTACACCTTC.

J is TRBJ1-2 and V is TRBV30; no definite D call. Trimming left V 2 bases short and J 6 bases short, with 16 bases between. The CDR3 runs to 14 residues. Germline CDR1 is GTSNPN and CDR2 is SVGIG (reference sequence). CDR3 DNA sequence: TGTGCCTGGAGTATCCAGCCGCCTGTCCATGGCTACACCTTC. Residues: CAWSIQPPVHGYTF.

The rearrangement joins TRBV5-1 to TRBJ1-4; perhaps TRBD1 as D (5 bases). The V and J ends lost 3 bases and 5 bases respectively, with 11 bases between them. CDR1 is SGHRS and CDR2 is YFSETQ in the germline V gene. CDR3 length: 14 amino acids. The CDR3 here is CASSSRGGNEKLFF. The CDR3 DNA sequence: TGCGCCAGCAGCTCCCGGGGGGGGAATGAAAAACTGTTTTTT.

The V call is TRBV6-1, the J call TRBJ2-7, with TRBD1 as a possible D gene (7 bases). The CDR3 is made up of 15 amino acids. The germline gives CDR1 MNHNS, CDR2 SASEGT. Trimming cost V 6 bases and J 4 bases, with 19 bases left between them. The CDR3, as DNA: TGTGCCAGCAGGGAGGGACAGCTGGGGGCATACGAGCAGTACTTC. As protein: CASREGQLGAYEQYF.

The rearrangement links TRBV28 to TRBJ1-5; 8 bases agree with TRBD1. This CDR3 contains 16 residues. The germline V gene has CDR1 MDHEN and CDR2 SYDVKM. J gave up 4 bases and V 6 bases, and 11 bases lay outside the gene matches. CDR3 residues: CASRPGGQGGNQPQHF. As DNA, the CDR3 is TGTGCCAGCAGACCTGGCGGACAGGGTGGGAATCAGCCCCAGCATTTT.

The V and J genes are TRBV5-4 and TRBJ1-2; 11 bases match TRBD1. Germline V gene sequence: CDR1 SGHNT, CDR2 YYREEE (reference sequence). This CDR3 spans 18 amino acids. Germline trimming cut 1 base from V and 5 bases from J; bases unmatched to any gene: 13. The CDR3 is CASSLRRPGQGGWYGYTF. The DNA of the CDR3 is TGTGCCAGCAGCTTGCGGCGGCCGGGACAGGGGGGGTGGTATGGCTACACCTTC.

This chain links TRBV28 with TRBJ2-5; 13 bases agree with TRBD2. Losses at the gene ends were 7 bases for V and 6 bases for J; bases not matched to a gene: 5. Germline CDR1 is MDHEN and CDR2 is SYDVKM. The CDR3 totals 14 residues. The CDR3 spells CASTGTSGEQTQYF. Here the CDR3 DNA reads TGTGCCAGCACCGGGACTAGCGGGGAACAGACCCAGTACTTC.

V gene TRBV19 combines with J gene TRBJ2-1; 9 bases are shared with TRBD1. Per germline, CDR1 LNHDA and CDR2 SQIVND (reference sequence). The ends lost 1 base at V and 5 bases at J; junction bases unmatched: 3. The CDR3 totals 15 residues. The CDR3 DNA follows: TGTGCCAGTAGTATAGGCAGGACAGGGGACAATGAGCAGTTCTTC. This gives the protein CASSIGRTGDNEQFF.